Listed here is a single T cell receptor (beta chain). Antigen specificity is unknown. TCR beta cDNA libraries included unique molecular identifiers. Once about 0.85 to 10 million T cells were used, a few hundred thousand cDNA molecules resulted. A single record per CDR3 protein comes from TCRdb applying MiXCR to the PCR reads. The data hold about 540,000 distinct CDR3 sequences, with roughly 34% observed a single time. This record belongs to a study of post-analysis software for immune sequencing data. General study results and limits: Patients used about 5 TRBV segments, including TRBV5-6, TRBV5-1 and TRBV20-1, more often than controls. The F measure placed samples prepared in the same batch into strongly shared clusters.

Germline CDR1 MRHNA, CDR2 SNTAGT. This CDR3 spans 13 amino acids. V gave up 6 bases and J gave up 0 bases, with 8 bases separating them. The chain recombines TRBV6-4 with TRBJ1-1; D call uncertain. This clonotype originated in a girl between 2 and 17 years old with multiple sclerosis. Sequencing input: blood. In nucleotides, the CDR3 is TGTGCCAGCAGGGCCGAGATGAACACTGAAGCTTTCTTT. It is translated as CASRAEMNTEAFF.